Listed below are T cell receptor beta chains from one sample, sequenced in a study of CD8 T cells in ankylosing spondylitis. MiXCR was run by TCRdb on the 5' RACE reads, yielding one entry per CDR3 protein. The sample carries almost 250,000 distinct CDR3 sequences, roughly a third recorded once. Sequenced: blood, either unsorted or a sorted T cell fraction (not recorded which). The receptor source for this set is a male donor with ankylosing spondylitis or in good health (not recorded which). Both conserved end residues are part of each CDR3. D genes are given only for firm matches. Some rows have no size entry. The others give once, few or many, or a class for an expanded clone.

J gene	D gene	clone size	V gene	CDR3 DNA	CDR3 protein
TRBJ1-2	.	.	TRBV7-9	TGTGCCAGCAGCCTACTAGGGTCCGGTGGGATTGGCTACACCTTC	CASSLLGSGGIGYTF
TRBJ2-7	TRBD1	few	TRBV29-1	TGCAGCGTGAGAACAGGGGTAGCCTACGAGCAGTACTTC	CSVRTGVAYEQYF
TRBJ2-7	TRBD1	.	TRBV20-1	TGCAGTGCTAGAGATCCCCGGGACAGGGGTCTCTACGAGCAGTACTTC	CSARDPRDRGLYEQYF
TRBJ2-2	.	.	TRBV7-2	TGTGCCAGCAGCTTTCTGCGTACGAACACCGGGGAGCTGTTTTTT	CASSFLRTNTGELFF
TRBJ1-6	.	few	TRBV6-1	TGTGCCAGCAGTCCCCGCCGGGGGTCTGGTGATTCACCCCTCCACTTT	CASSPRRGSGDSPLHF
TRBJ2-7	TRBD1	.	TRBV20-1	TGCAGTGCACCCAGGGGGACAGACACCTACGAGCAGTACTTC	CSAPRGTDTYEQYF
TRBJ2-5	TRBD1	few	TRBV5-4	TGTGCCAGCAGCACCCGGACAGGTGGAACTCAAGAGACCCAGTACTTC	CASSTRTGGTQETQYF
TRBJ1-1	.	few	TRBV29-1	TGCAGCGTTGTCGGTCTGCAGGGCTTGTCAACTGAAGCTTTCTTT	CSVVGLQGLSTEAFF
TRBJ1-1	.	few	TRBV5-1	TGCGCCAGCAGCTTAGGCAGGATGGGAACTGAAGCTTTCTTT	CASSLGRMGTEAFF
TRBJ2-7	.	.	TRBV5-1	TGCGCCAGCACATCCTCAGGGCCCGGCGAGCAGTACTTC	CASTSSGPGEQYF
TRBJ2-2	.	few	TRBV20-1	TGCAGTGCTAGGCAGCTGAACACCGGGGAGCTGTTTTTT	CSARQLNTGELFF